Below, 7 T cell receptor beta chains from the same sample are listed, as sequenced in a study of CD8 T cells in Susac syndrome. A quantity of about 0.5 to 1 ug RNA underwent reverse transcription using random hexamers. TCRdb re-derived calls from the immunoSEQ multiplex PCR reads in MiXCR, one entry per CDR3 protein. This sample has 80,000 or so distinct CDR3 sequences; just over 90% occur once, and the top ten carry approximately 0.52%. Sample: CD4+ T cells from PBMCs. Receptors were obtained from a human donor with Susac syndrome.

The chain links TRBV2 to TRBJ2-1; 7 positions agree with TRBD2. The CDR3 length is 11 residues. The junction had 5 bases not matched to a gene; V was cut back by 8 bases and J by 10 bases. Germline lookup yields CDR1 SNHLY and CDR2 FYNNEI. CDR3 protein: CASGEGGEQFF. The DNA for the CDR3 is TGTGCCAGCGGGGAGGGAGGCGAGCAGTTCTTC.

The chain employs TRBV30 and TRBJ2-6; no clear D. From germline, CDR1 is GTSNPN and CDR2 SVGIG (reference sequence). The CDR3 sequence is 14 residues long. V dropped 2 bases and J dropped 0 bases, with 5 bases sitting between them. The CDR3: CAWSQLSGANVLTF. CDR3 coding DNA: TGTGCCTGGAGTCAACTCTCTGGGGCCAACGTCCTGACTTTC.

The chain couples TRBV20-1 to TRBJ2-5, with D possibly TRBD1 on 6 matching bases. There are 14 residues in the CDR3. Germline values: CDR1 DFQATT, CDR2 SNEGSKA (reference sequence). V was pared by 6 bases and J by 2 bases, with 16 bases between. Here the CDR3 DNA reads TGCAGTGCAGCGAGGGGGTCGGGGCAAGAGACCCAGTACTTC. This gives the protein CSAARGSGQETQYF.

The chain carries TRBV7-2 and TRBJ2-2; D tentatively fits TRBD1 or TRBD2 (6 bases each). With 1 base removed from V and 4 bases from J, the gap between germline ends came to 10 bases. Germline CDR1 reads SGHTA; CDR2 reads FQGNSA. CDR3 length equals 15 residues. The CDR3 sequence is CASSLGGGGTGELFF. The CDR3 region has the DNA TGTGCCAGCAGCTTAGGCGGAGGGGGCACCGGGGAGCTGTTTTTT.

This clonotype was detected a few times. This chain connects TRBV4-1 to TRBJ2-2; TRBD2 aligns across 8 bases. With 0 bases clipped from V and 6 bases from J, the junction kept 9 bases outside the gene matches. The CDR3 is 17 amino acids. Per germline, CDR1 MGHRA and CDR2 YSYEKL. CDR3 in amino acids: CASSQDPAGVDAGELFF. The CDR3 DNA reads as TGCGCCAGCAGCCAAGACCCAGCGGGAGTGGACGCCGGGGAGCTGTTTTTT.

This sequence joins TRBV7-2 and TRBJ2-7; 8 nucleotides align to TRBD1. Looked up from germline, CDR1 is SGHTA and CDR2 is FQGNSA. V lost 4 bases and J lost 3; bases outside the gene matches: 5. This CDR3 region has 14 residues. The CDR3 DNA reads TGTGCCAGCAGCTCCCGGGACAGGAACTACGAGCAGTACTTC. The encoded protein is CASSSRDRNYEQYF. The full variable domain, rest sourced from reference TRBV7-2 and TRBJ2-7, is GAGVSQSPSNKVTEKGKDVELRCDPISGHTALYWYRQSLGQGLEFLIYFQGNSAPDKSGLPSDRFSAERTGGSVSTLTIQRTQQEDSAVYLCASSSRDRNYEQYFGPGTRLTVT.

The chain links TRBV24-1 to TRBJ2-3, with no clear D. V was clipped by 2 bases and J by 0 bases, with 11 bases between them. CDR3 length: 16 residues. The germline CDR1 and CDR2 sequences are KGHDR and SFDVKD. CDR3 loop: CATSDSSEPSTDTQYF. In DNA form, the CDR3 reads TGTGCCACCAGTGATTCCTCGGAACCTAGCACAGATACGCAGTATTTT.